This entry lists 23 T cell receptor beta chains sequenced from one sample in a study of shared clonotypes between healthy human individuals. Terminally differentiated effector memory CD45RA+ cells were excluded from the naive CD8 cells, which were CD45RO-negative and positively selected for CCR7. Method: immunoSEQ multiplex PCR; TCRdb's copy keeps in-frame clones and lacks some. The sample consists of about 2 million clones, just under 95% of them appearing once. Sequencing input: naive CD8+ T cells sorted from blood. These receptors all come from a man younger than 35 in good health.

The rearrangement joins TRBV10-1 to TRBJ2-3; perhaps D is TRBD1 or TRBD2 (5 bases each). The CDR3 totals 15 residues. V was shortened by 5 bases and J by 2 bases, with 14 bases between the two germline ends. The V gene's germline CDR1 is WNHNN and CDR2 SYGVQD (reference sequence). The CDR3 DNA follows: TGCGCCAGCAGTCGTACGGGGCAAACCACAGATACGCAGTATTTT. As protein: CASSRTGQTTDTQYF.

This chain joins TRBV6-6 and TRBJ2-1; TRBD1 agrees at 7 bases. Per germline, CDR1 MNHNY and CDR2 SVGAGI (reference sequence). The CDR3 is 16 residues long. With 3 bases clipped from V and 12 bases from J, the junction kept 17 bases outside the gene matches. The DNA for the CDR3 is TGTGCCAGCAGTTATGCAGGGGGACGCCCGACCGTAGGGCAGTTCTTC. Its protein is CASSYAGGRPTVGQFF.

This chain uses TRBV10-2 with TRBJ1-2; D ambiguous. The CDR3 is 14 residues long. Germline V gene data show CDR1 as WSHSY and CDR2 as SAAADI. Trimming shortened V by 2 bases and J by 0 bases, and 7 bases separated the two germline ends. The CDR3 region has the DNA TGCGCCAGCAGTGAGGCTGGGCCTAACTATGGCTACACCTTC. Residues: CASSEAGPNYGYTF.

For this clone: The sample carries other DNA sequences with the same CDR3. The V and J genes are TRBV7-2 and TRBJ2-1; D unclear. Per germline, CDR1 SGHTA and CDR2 FQGNSA. This CDR3 region has 14 residues. Trimming pared 1 base from V and 0 bases from J, leaving 4 bases between. The DNA of the CDR3 is TGTGCCAGCAGCTTAGGGAGCTCCTACAATGAGCAGTTCTTC. Encoded protein: CASSLGSSYNEQFF.

Comments on this clone: The same CDR3 can be traced to other DNA sequences in this sample. The rearrangement joins TRBV19 to TRBJ2-1; tentatively, D is TRBD1 (5 bases). The germline gives CDR1 LNHDA, CDR2 SQIVND (reference sequence). This CDR3 is built from 13 residues. V dropped 5 bases and J dropped 4 bases, with 9 bases sitting between them. CDR3 protein: CASSVDSYNEQFF. The DNA of the CDR3 is TGTGCCAGTAGTGTCGACAGTTACAATGAGCAGTTCTTC.

The CDR3 region is CASSIRDGSYEQYF. As DNA, the CDR3 is TGTGCCAGCAGCATCCGGGACGGTTCCTACGAGCAGTACTTC. The V gene is TRBV7-8, the J gene TRBJ2-7; D is possibly TRBD1 or TRBD2 (5 bases each). The CDR3 totals 14 residues. Between the trimmed V and J ends, which lost 5 bases and 1 base, there was a span of 12 bases. Germline V gene lookup returns CDR1 SGHVS and CDR2 FQNEAQ.

This rearrangement joins TRBV19 to TRBJ1-3; a weak D match, TRBD1 (5 bases). V lost 5 bases and J 3 bases, leaving 14 bases between the germline ends. There are 15 residues in the CDR3. Germline CDR1 reads LNHDA; CDR2 reads SQIVND (reference sequence). CDR3 sequence: CASSADVGLGNTIYF. The DNA of the CDR3 is TGTGCCAGTAGTGCCGACGTGGGGCTTGGAAACACCATATATTTT.

The V and J genes are TRBV7-9 and TRBJ2-1; D perhaps matches TRBD2 (5 bases). Trimming took 11 bases from V and 8 from J, leaving 10 bases between them. CDR3 length equals 10 residues. Germline assignment: CDR1 SEHNR and CDR2 FQNEAQ (reference sequence). The CDR3 sequence: CAGGLYEQFF. Written as DNA, the CDR3 is TGTGCCGGCGGGTTGTATGAGCAGTTCTTC.

This clone has only one observation. The chain employs TRBV27 and TRBJ1-5; tentative D call: TRBD1 (5 bases). Germline values: CDR1 MNHEY, CDR2 SMNVEV (reference sequence). The CDR3 has 15 residues. Trimming left V 11 bases short and J 3 bases short, with 20 bases between. CDR3 sequence reads: CAAPRGGNPNQPQHF. The CDR3 nucleotides are TGTGCCGCCCCGCGGGGGGGAAACCCCAATCAGCCCCAGCATTTT.

In this sample, this clone turned up once. This rearrangement joins TRBV9 to TRBJ1-1; 10 positions agree with TRBD1. V lost 0 bases, J lost 3 bases, and 5 bases stayed unmatched. This CDR3 spans 16 amino acids. Germline V gives CDR1 SGDLS, CDR2 YYNGEE. The CDR3 coding sequence is TGTGCCAGCAGCGTAGACCGGGACAGGGGTGACACTGAAGCTTTCTTT. Translating gives CASSVDRDRGDTEAFF.

The gene calls are TRBV6-5 and TRBJ2-3; D uncertain. This CDR3 spans 15 amino acids. Germline CDR1 MNHEY, CDR2 SVGAGI. Deletions cut 4 bases from V and 1 base from J, with 12 bases between. CDR3 sequence (DNA): TGTGCCAGCAGTTGGTTTAGAGGTGGCACAGATACGCAGTATTTT. Residues: CASSWFRGGTDTQYF.

This chain joins TRBV29-1 and TRBJ1-1; a possible D gene is TRBD1 (5 bases). V was cut by 3 bases and J by 5 bases, with 13 bases left in between. This CDR3 region has 13 residues. Germline V lookup: CDR1 SQVTM, CDR2 ANQGSEA. The CDR3: CSVDNQGGTEAFF. The DNA of the CDR3 is TGCAGCGTTGATAATCAGGGAGGGACTGAAGCTTTCTTT.

The sample holds a few counts of this clone. J is TRBJ2-7 and V is TRBV25-1; D possibly corresponds to TRBD1 (6 bases). Germline-derived CDR1 and CDR2 are MGHDK and SYGVNS. Between the trimmed V and J ends, which lost 4 bases and 5 bases, there was a span of 12 bases. The CDR3 has 13 residues. The CDR3 spells CASSGRRGHEQYF. The DNA for the CDR3 is TGTGCCAGCAGTGGGCGCAGGGGCCACGAGCAGTACTTC.

Turning to this clone: The junction departs from germline at one end; a sequencing error may be responsible. CDR3 sequence (DNA): TGTGCTAGCAGCTTAGGGACTACCTCCTACGAGCAGTACTTC. Amino acid sequence: CASSLGTTSYEQYF. The chain carries TRBV7-7 and TRBJ2-7, with 7 bases matching TRBD2. Germline loops: CDR1 SSHAT, CDR2 FNYEAQ (reference sequence). CDR3 length: 14 amino acids.

The chain uses TRBV5-6 and TRBJ2-7, with 8 bases that match TRBD2. CDR1 is SGHDT and CDR2 is YYEEEE in the germline V gene. The V and J ends lost 0 bases and 4 bases, in that order; junction bases with no gene match: 3. The CDR3 contains 14 residues. The CDR3 nucleotides read TGTGCCAGCAGCTTGGCGGGGGGGCGGTACGAGCAGTACTTC. It codes for CASSLAGGRYEQYF.

The rearrangement links TRBV18 to TRBJ2-5; perhaps TRBD1 as D (5 bases). CDR3 length: 13 amino acids. The germline V gene encodes CDR1 KGHSH and CDR2 LQKENI. Deletions cut 2 bases from V and 1 base from J, with 5 bases between. DNA of the CDR3: TGTGCCAGCTCACCAGGGGCCCAAGAGACCCAGTACTTC. Residues: CASSPGAQETQYF. The entire variable domain, with the rest obtained from reference TRBV18 and TRBJ2-5, is as follows: NAGVMQNPRHLVRRRGQEARLRCSPMKGHSHVYWYRQLPEEGLKFMVYLQKENIIDESGMPKERFSAEFPKEGPSILRIQQVVRGDSAAYFCASSPGAQETQYFGPGTRLLVL.

The rearrangement joins TRBV28 to TRBJ2-3; D possibly corresponds to TRBD2 (7 bases). CDR1 is MDHEN, CDR2 SYDVKM, per germline. The CDR3 is 15 residues long. Trimming removed 7 bases from V and 4 bases from J, with 18 bases in between. For the CDR3, the DNA is TGTGCCAGCAAACCCCTGGGCGGGGGCCCAGATACGCAGTATTTT. Translating it yields CASKPLGGGPDTQYF.

This clone was observed a handful of times. The chain has TRBV6-5 and TRBJ2-7; no definite D call. Per germline, CDR1 MNHEY and CDR2 SVGAGI. The CDR3 is 14 residues long. Trimming pared 5 bases from V and 3 bases from J, leaving 14 bases between. DNA for the CDR3: TGTGCCAGCAGTCCCGCCCTAGGGATCTACGAGCAGTACTTC. It specifies CASSPALGIYEQYF.

The chain links TRBV4-3 to TRBJ2-4; D is possibly TRBD2 (6 bases). V lost 0 bases to trimming and J lost 8 bases, with 8 bases between them. CDR3 size: 13 residues. Germline CDR1 reads LGHNA; CDR2 reads YSLEER. The CDR3 bases are TGCGCCAGCAGCCAAGACGGGGGAGACATTCAGTACTTC. Translating it yields CASSQDGGDIQYF.

Worth noting for this clone: Other DNA variants within this sample encode the same CDR3. The V gene is TRBV7-8, the J gene TRBJ2-7; possibly TRBD2 for D (5 bases). Germline V CDR1 and CDR2: SGHVS, FQNEAQ. V was pared by 1 base and J by 0 bases, with 10 bases between. The CDR3 runs to 15 residues. The CDR3 loop is CASSLVGGSSYEQYF. The CDR3 nucleotides read TGTGCCAGCAGCTTAGTCGGCGGGTCCTCCTACGAGCAGTACTTC.

J is TRBJ2-7 and V is TRBV5-1; the D gene could be TRBD1 or TRBD2 (5 bases each). Germline CDR1 is SGHRS and CDR2 is YFSETQ. This CDR3 has 16 residues. Trimming took 4 bases from V and 3 from J, leaving 20 bases between them. The CDR3 coding sequence is TGCGCCAGCAGCCCCCTCGGGACGGCCTCCCACTACGAGCAGTACTTC. As protein: CASSPLGTASHYEQYF.

This rearrangement joins TRBV4-3 to TRBJ1-2; D gene unclear. V gave up 1 base and J gave up 7 bases, with 10 bases separating them. The CDR3 covers 13 residues. Looked up from germline, CDR1 is LGHNA and CDR2 is YSLEER. CDR3 region: CASSQGRTGGYTF. In DNA, the CDR3 is TGCGCCAGCAGCCAAGGGAGGACGGGTGGCTACACCTTC.

Worth noting for this clone: This same CDR3 is encoded by further DNA sequences in the sample. The chain combines TRBV9 with TRBJ1-3; unclear D gene. Germline V gives CDR1 SGDLS, CDR2 YYNGEE. Trimming pared 0 bases from V and 1 base from J, leaving 5 bases between. The CDR3 contains 14 residues. The CDR3 is CASSVVSSGNTIYF. The CDR3 DNA sequence: TGTGCCAGCAGCGTAGTATCATCTGGAAACACCATATATTTT.